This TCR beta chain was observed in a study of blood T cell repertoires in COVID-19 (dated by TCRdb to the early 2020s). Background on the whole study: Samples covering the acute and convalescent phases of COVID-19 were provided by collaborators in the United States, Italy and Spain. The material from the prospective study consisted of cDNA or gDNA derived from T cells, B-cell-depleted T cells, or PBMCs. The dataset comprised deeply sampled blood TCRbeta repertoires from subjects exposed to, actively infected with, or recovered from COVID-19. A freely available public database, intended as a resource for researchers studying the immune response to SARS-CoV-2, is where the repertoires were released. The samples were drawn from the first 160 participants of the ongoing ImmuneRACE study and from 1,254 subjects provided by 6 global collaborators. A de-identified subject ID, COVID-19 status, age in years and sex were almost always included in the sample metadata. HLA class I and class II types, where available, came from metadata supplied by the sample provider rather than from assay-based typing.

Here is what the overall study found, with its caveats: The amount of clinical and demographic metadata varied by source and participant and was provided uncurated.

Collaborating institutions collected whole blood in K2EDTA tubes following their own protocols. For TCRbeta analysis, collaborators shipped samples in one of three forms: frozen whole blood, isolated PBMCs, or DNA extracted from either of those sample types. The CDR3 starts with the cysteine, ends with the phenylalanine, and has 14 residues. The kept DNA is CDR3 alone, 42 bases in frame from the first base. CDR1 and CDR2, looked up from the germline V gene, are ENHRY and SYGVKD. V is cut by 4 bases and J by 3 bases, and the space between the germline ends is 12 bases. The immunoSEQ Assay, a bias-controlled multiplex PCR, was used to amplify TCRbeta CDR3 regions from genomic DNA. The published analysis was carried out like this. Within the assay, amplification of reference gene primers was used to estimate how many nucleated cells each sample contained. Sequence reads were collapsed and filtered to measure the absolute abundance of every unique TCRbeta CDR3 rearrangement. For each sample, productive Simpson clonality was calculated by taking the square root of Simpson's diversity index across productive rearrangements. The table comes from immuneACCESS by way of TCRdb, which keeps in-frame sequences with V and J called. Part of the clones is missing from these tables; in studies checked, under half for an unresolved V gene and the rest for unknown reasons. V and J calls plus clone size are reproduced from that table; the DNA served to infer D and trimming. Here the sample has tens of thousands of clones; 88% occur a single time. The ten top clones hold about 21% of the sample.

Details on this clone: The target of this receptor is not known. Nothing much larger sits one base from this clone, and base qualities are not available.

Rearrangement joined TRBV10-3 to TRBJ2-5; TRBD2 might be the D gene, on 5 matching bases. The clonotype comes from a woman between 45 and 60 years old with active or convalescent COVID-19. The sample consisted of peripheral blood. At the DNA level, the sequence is TGTGCCATCAGTGGGGGAGCTCTCAAAGAGACCCAGTACTTC. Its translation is CAISGGALKETQYF.